The present T cell receptor beta chain was sequenced within a study of beta chain features in type 1 diabetes. Notes on the study in general: Patients with type 1 diabetes showed fewer VDJ junction insertions and more deletions.

Investigators reverse transcribed all isolated RNA, so they sequenced expressed TCRB transcripts. TCRdb's table, derived via immunoSEQ multiplex PCR, lists solely in-frame clones and lacks some. The sample lists under 550,000 clones, approximately 10% seen once, with more than 0.045% in the top ten. There are 14 residues in the CDR3. V was cut by 2 bases and J by 3 bases, with 7 bases left in between. Germline V lookup: CDR1 SGHVS, CDR2 FQNEAQ. This clone was counted only a few times. The antigen is not known. What was sequenced was naive CD4+ T cells from blood. The receptor comes from a woman aged 18-29 years in good health. The rearrangement links TRBV7-8 to TRBJ2-2; D unclear. The CDR3 DNA reads as TGTGCCAGCAGCTTAACACCATACACCGGGGAGCTGTTTTTT. The encoded protein is CASSLTPYTGELFF.